One sample yielded the 3 T cell receptor beta chains listed below, sequenced in a study of regulatory T cells in long-lasting Graves disease. As for time point: newly diagnosed GD, antithyroid drugs for less than 3 months. RNA isolated from PBMCs was used to make the TCR library. For TCR beta, libraries came from iRepertoire HTBI primers and Arm-PCR of CDR3 regions. TCRdb analysed the multiplex PCR reads with MiXCR anew, one entry per CDR3 protein. Seen here are around 250,000 distinct CDR3 sequences, about 20% observed once, and the top ten hold approximately 15%. The same sample was also used in a study of T cells in Graves' hyperthyroidism and ophthalmopathy.

This specimen was peripheral blood mononuclear cells (PBMCs), taken at new diagnosis, from a patient treated with antithyroid drugs. The receptors were gathered from a woman aged 25 to 39 with Graves disease.

This clonotype was picked up a small number of times. The rearrangement joins TRBV19 to TRBJ1-2, with 7 bases that match TRBD1. In germline, CDR1 is LNHDA, CDR2 SQIVND (reference sequence). The CDR3 runs 18 residues. Germline trimming cut 5 bases from V and 4 bases from J; bases unmatched to any gene: 19. Here the CDR3 DNA reads TGTGCCAGTAGTCTCCCCGGCTATAGACAGGGTTCAGGCTATGGCTACACCTTC. Residues: CASSLPGYRQGSGYGYTF.

This clonotype has at least ten counts. The rearrangement joins TRBV7-9 to TRBJ2-5, with 7 bases that match TRBD1. This CDR3 has 15 amino acids. V lost 7 bases to trimming and J lost 4 bases; unmatched junction nucleotides: 12. Germline values: CDR1 SEHNR, CDR2 FQNEAQ (reference sequence). CDR3 loop: CASNERGLGLETQYF. CDR3 bases: TGTGCCAGCAACGAGAGGGGGCTAGGATTAGAGACCCAGTACTTC.

The genes are TRBV5-1 and TRBJ1-1; D may be TRBD1 (6 bases). This CDR3 spans 13 amino acids. Germline loops: CDR1 SGHRS, CDR2 YFSETQ. Trimming took off 7 bases at V and 3 bases at J, with 13 bases between the two ends. CDR3: CASGDGGHTEAFF. The CDR3 region has the DNA TGCGCCAGCGGGGATGGGGGGCACACTGAAGCTTTCTTT.